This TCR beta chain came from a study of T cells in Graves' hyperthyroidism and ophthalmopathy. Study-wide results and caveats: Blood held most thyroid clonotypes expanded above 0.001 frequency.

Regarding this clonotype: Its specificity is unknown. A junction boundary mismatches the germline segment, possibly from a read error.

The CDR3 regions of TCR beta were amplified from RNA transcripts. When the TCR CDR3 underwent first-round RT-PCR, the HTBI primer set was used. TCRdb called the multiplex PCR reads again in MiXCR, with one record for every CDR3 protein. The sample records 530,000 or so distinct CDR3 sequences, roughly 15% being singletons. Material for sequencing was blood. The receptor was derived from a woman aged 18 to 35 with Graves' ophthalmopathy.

CDR3 DNA sequence: TGCGCCAGCAGCCAAGGCCCGGGACAGGGGTATGAAGCTTTCTTT. It yields the protein CASSQGPGQGYEAFF. The chain uses TRBV13 and TRBJ1-1; 10 bases agree with TRBD1. This CDR3 comprises 15 residues. Germline CDR1 and CDR2: PRHDT and FYEKMQ (reference sequence).